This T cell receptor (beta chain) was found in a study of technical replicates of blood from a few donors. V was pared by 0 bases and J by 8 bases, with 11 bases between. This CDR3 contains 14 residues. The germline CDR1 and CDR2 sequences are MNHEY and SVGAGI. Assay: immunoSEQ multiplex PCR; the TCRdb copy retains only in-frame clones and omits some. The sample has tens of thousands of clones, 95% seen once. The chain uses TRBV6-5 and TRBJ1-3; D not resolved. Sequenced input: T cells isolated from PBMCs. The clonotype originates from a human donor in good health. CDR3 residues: CASSYSKGDHTIYF. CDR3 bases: TGTGCCAGCAGTTACTCGAAGGGAGATCACACCATATATTTT.